This is a list of T cell receptor beta chains from one sample in a study of blood T cell repertoires in COVID-19. Here immunoSEQ multiplex PCR was the method, and the copy in TCRdb shows in-frame clones only, minus some. The sample has around 100,000 clones, roughly 85% seen once. The sample was peripheral blood. The receptors were sampled from a man between 40 and 49 years old with acute or convalescent COVID-19. The CDR3 runs from the conserved cysteine through the conserved F or W. Fields, in order: J gene, D gene, clone size, V gene, CDR3 DNA, CDR3 protein. A D gene is named only where the DNA matches it firmly. Clone size is shown for a subset of rows, as once, few, many or a class of expanded clone.

J: TRBJ2-1
D: TRBD2
size: NA
V: TRBV9
DNA: TGTGCCAGCAGCGTTAGCGGGGGGATAAAACATGAGCAGTTCTTC
CDR3: CASSVSGGIKHEQFF

J: TRBJ2-5
D: NA
size: NA
V: TRBV19
DNA: TGTGCCAGTAGTATACGCAGGGGTCACCAAGAGACCCAGTACTTC
CDR3: CASSIRRGHQETQYF

J: TRBJ2-4
D: TRBD2
size: once
V: TRBV6-2/TRBV6-3
DNA: TGTGCCAGCAGCCGCGGACTAGCGGGGGGGTCGGACATTCAGTACTTC
CDR3: CASSRGLAGGSDIQYF

J: TRBJ1-1
D: TRBD1
size: NA
V: TRBV18
DNA: TGTGCCAGCTCACAGGACAGGGGAGCTTTCTTT
CDR3: CASSQDRGAFF

J: TRBJ2-7
D: TRBD1
size: NA
V: TRBV2
DNA: TGTGCCGGAACCGGGACAGGGCCCTACGAGCAGTACTTC
CDR3: CAGTGTGPYEQYF

J: TRBJ2-7
D: TRBD2
size: NA
V: TRBV18
DNA: TGTGCCAGCTCACCACGCGGGAGGGCCACAGGCTACGAGCAGTACTTC
CDR3: CASSPRGRATGYEQYF

J: TRBJ2-1
D: NA
size: NA
V: TRBV27
DNA: TGTGCCAGCAGTTTTGACTTTCCTTCCTACAATGAGCAGTTCTTC
CDR3: CASSFDFPSYNEQFF

J: TRBJ2-5
D: TRBD1
size: NA
V: TRBV7-3
DNA: TGTGCCAGCAGCTTACCCAGGGGGCCAGAGACCCAGTACTTC
CDR3: CASSLPRGPETQYF

J: TRBJ2-3
D: TRBD1
size: many
V: TRBV7-2
DNA: TGTGCCAGCAGCCGGGACAGCAGCACAGATACGCAGTATTTT
CDR3: CASSRDSSTDTQYF

J: TRBJ2-3
D: NA
size: NA
V: TRBV6-2/TRBV6-3
DNA: TGTGCCAGCAGTCGCATTCGCGGGAGCACAGATACGCAGTATTTT
CDR3: CASSRIRGSTDTQYF

J: TRBJ1-5
D: TRBD1
size: NA
V: TRBV10-3
DNA: TGTGCCATCAGTGAGTCCGACAGGGGGAATCAGCCCCAGCATTTT
CDR3: CAISESDRGNQPQHF

J: TRBJ2-1
D: NA
size: once
V: TRBV7-9
DNA: TGTGCCAGCAGACCAGGCCGCTACAATGAGCAGTTCTTC
CDR3: CASRPGRYNEQFF

J: TRBJ1-6
D: TRBD1
size: NA
V: TRBV28
DNA: TGTGCCAGCAGCACTATTACAGGGGGCGCGTCACCCCTCCACTTT
CDR3: CASSTITGGASPLHF

J: TRBJ2-3
D: NA
size: NA
V: TRBV5-4
DNA: TGTGCCAGCAGCCCTCCGACTAGGCGTACAGATACGCAGTATTTT
CDR3: CASSPPTRRTDTQYF

J: TRBJ2-1
D: NA
size: NA
V: TRBV5-5
DNA: TGTGCCAGCAGCTTGGCGGTAGCAGCCCTCAATGAGCAGTTCTTC
CDR3: CASSLAVAALNEQFF

J: TRBJ2-7
D: TRBD2
size: NA
V: TRBV30
DNA: TGTGCCTGGGCCGGGACTAGCGCTGCCTACGAGCAGTACTTC
CDR3: CAWAGTSAAYEQYF

J: TRBJ2-7
D: NA
size: NA
V: TRBV5-1
DNA: TGCGCCAGCAGCTTGGAAGGGGGAAAGGCCTACGAGCAGTACTTC
CDR3: CASSLEGGKAYEQYF

J: TRBJ2-7
D: NA
size: NA
V: TRBV6-1
DNA: TGTGCCAGCAGTGAAGCGTGGGGAGACTACGAGCAGTACTTC
CDR3: CASSEAWGDYEQYF

J: TRBJ2-1
D: NA
size: NA
V: TRBV5-1
DNA: TGCGCCAGCAGCTCTACTTCGGTATACAATGAGCAGTTCTTC
CDR3: CASSSTSVYNEQFF

J: TRBJ2-5
D: NA
size: once
V: TRBV4-1
DNA: TGCGCCAGCAGCCGCCATTCCCAGGTCCAAGAGACCCAGTACTTC
CDR3: CASSRHSQVQETQYF

J: TRBJ2-7
D: NA
size: NA
V: TRBV1
DNA: TGCACCAGCACCGGGACAGGGAGCACCTACGAGCAGTACTTC
CDR3: CTSTGTGSTYEQYF

J: TRBJ2-7
D: TRBD2
size: NA
V: TRBV9
DNA: TGTGCCAGCAGCGTAGATTTTGGGGGGGTCCAGCAGTACTTC
CDR3: CASSVDFGGVQQYF

J: TRBJ1-5
D: TRBD1
size: NA
V: TRBV7-2
DNA: TGTGCCAGCAGCTTAGCGATCAGGGGCAGACAGGGCACCTATAGCAATCAGCCCCAGCATTTT
CDR3: CASSLAIRGRQGTYSNQPQHF

J: TRBJ1-5
D: TRBD1
size: few
V: TRBV6-5
DNA: TGTGCCAGCAGTCCGGACAGGGGGAGAGTGCCCCAGCATTTT
CDR3: CASSPDRGRVPQHF

J: TRBJ1-2
D: NA
size: NA
V: TRBV2
DNA: TGTGCCAGCAGTGAACGCGGGGGGGGTACCTATGGCTACACCTTC
CDR3: CASSERGGGTYGYTF

J: TRBJ2-7
D: NA
size: NA
V: TRBV4-1
DNA: TGCGCCAGCAGCCCAACTGTGGGGGACACGTTCTACGAGCAGTACTTC
CDR3: CASSPTVGDTFYEQYF

J: TRBJ2-7
D: NA
size: NA
V: TRBV5-8
DNA: TGTGCCAGCAGCCAGACATTATTCTACGAGCAGTACTTC
CDR3: CASSQTLFYEQYF

J: TRBJ1-2
D: NA
size: NA
V: TRBV16
DNA: TGTGCCAGCAGCCAATCCAGGCTACAAGGTGTCTACACCTTC
CDR3: CASSQSRLQGVYTF

J: TRBJ2-5
D: NA
size: NA
V: TRBV5-1
DNA: TGCGCCAGCAGCTCGGGACTTTTAAGGGAGACCCAGTACTTC
CDR3: CASSSGLLRETQYF

J: TRBJ1-6
D: TRBD1
size: few
V: TRBV6-5
DNA: TGTGCCAGCAGGCCGGGACAGGGGATTTCACCCCTCCACTTT
CDR3: CASRPGQGISPLHF

J: TRBJ2-2
D: TRBD2
size: NA
V: TRBV7-6
DNA: TGTGCCAGCAGTTTAGCACTAGCGGAACTCACCGGGGAGCTGTTTTTT
CDR3: CASSLALAELTGELFF

J: TRBJ2-1
D: NA
size: NA
V: TRBV28
DNA: TGTGCCAGCAGTCCCCCGGGACAACGTTTGGGTGAGCAGTTCTTC
CDR3: CASSPPGQRLGEQFF

J: TRBJ2-1
D: NA
size: NA
V: TRBV11-2
DNA: TGTGCCAGCAGCCGTTTCTTCGAGGGGGAGTACAATGAGCAGTTCTTC
CDR3: CASSRFFEGEYNEQFF

J: TRBJ1-5
D: TRBD1
size: NA
V: TRBV7-9
DNA: TGTGCCAGCAGCCCGACAGGGGGCAGGCAGCCCCAGCATTTT
CDR3: CASSPTGGRQPQHF

J: TRBJ1-5
D: TRBD1
size: few
V: TRBV19
DNA: TGTGCCAGTACCCCGGGACAGGCCAATCAGCCCCAGCATTTT
CDR3: CASTPGQANQPQHF

J: TRBJ2-2
D: NA
size: NA
V: TRBV15
DNA: TGTGCCACCAGCCATACACGGAACACCGGGGAGCTGTTTTTT
CDR3: CATSHTRNTGELFF

J: TRBJ1-3
D: NA
size: NA
V: TRBV2
DNA: TGTGCCAGCAGTGGGCACAAAACTGGAAACACCATATATTTT
CDR3: CASSGHKTGNTIYF

J: TRBJ1-2
D: NA
size: NA
V: TRBV19
DNA: TGTGCCAGTAGTGAAGCCGCGTGGGGCTACACCTTC
CDR3: CASSEAAWGYTF

J: TRBJ1-4
D: TRBD1
size: NA
V: TRBV7-9
DNA: TGTGCCAGCAGCTTCTGGGACAGGGGGCGAGGAAATGAAAAACTGTTTTTT
CDR3: CASSFWDRGRGNEKLFF

J: TRBJ2-3
D: TRBD2
size: NA
V: TRBV29-1
DNA: TGCAGCGTTGAAGGGCCCCCCGGGACTAGCGGGGGAGCGGAGGATACGCAGTATTTT
CDR3: CSVEGPPGTSGGAEDTQYF

J: TRBJ2-1
D: TRBD2
size: NA
V: TRBV11-2
DNA: TGTGCCAGCAGCCGGACTAGCGGAAACAATGAGCAGTTCTTC
CDR3: CASSRTSGNNEQFF

J: TRBJ2-3
D: NA
size: NA
V: TRBV24-1
DNA: TGTGCCACCAGCGGGGTCCCCGAGGGTACGCAGTATTTT
CDR3: CATSGVPEGTQYF

J: TRBJ2-1
D: TRBD1
size: NA
V: TRBV18
DNA: TGTGCCAGCTCACCCCGGACAGGGGGAGGTAATGAGCAGTTCTTC
CDR3: CASSPRTGGGNEQFF

J: TRBJ2-5
D: NA
size: NA
V: TRBV19
DNA: TGTGCCAGTAGTATTTTAGGACAGTCCCCCCAAGAGACCCAGTACTTC
CDR3: CASSILGQSPQETQYF

J: TRBJ2-1
D: NA
size: NA
V: TRBV4-3
DNA: TGCGCCAGCAGCCAAGAGGACAGCTACAATGAGCAGTTCTTC
CDR3: CASSQEDSYNEQFF

J: TRBJ2-2
D: TRBD2
size: NA
V: TRBV7-9
DNA: TGTGCCAGCAGCTTAGGGGGAGGGACTCCCACTTTTAACACCGGGGAGCTGTTTTTT
CDR3: CASSLGGGTPTFNTGELFF

J: TRBJ2-7
D: TRBD2
size: NA
V: TRBV3-1/TRBV3-2
DNA: TGTGCCAGCAGCCAGGCTGGGGGGGGACGCGAGCAGTACTTC
CDR3: CASSQAGGGREQYF

J: TRBJ2-5
D: NA
size: NA
V: TRBV28
DNA: TGTGCCAGCAGTCCGACTAGGTTCCTCGGAGAGACCCAGTACTTC
CDR3: CASSPTRFLGETQYF

J: TRBJ2-5
D: NA
size: once
V: TRBV18
DNA: TGTGCCAGCTCACCAGAACTGGAGACCCAGTACTTC
CDR3: CASSPELETQYF